Below are 9 T cell receptor beta chains sequenced from a single sample in a study of blood T cell repertoires in COVID-19. Clones were read by immunoSEQ multiplex PCR, and TCRdb kept only the in-frame ones, dropping some. The sample includes about 210,000 clones, roughly 81% of them seen just once. Sequencing used peripheral blood. The receptors come from a woman older than 75 with acute or convalescent COVID-19.

The chain carries TRBV7-8 and TRBJ1-1, with TRBD1 identical over 7 bases. CDR1 and CDR2 from the germline V gene are SGHVS and FQNEAQ. The ends lost 6 bases at V and 3 bases at J; junction bases unmatched: 4. CDR3 length: 13 residues. CDR3 in amino acids: CASRGQVDTEAFF. The CDR3 region has the DNA TGTGCCAGCAGAGGACAGGTGGACACTGAAGCTTTCTTT.

The rearrangement uses TRBV7-2 and TRBJ2-1, with a weak D call TRBD1 (6 bases). CDR3 length equals 14 residues. V dropped 5 bases and J dropped 7 bases, with 15 bases sitting between them. In germline, CDR1 is SGHTA, CDR2 FQGNSA. Written as DNA, the CDR3 is TGTGCCAGCAGCACGACAGGAGGTTTTAATGAGCAGTTCTTC. Its protein is CASSTTGGFNEQFF.

This clone was observed a single time. CDR3 loop: CASSLMGAGGPYEQYF. The CDR3 nucleotides read TGCGCCAGCAGCTTGATGGGCGCGGGAGGGCCATACGAGCAGTACTTC. The chain couples TRBV5-1 to TRBJ2-7, with TRBD2 identical over 9 bases. The CDR3 covers 16 residues. Losses at the gene ends were 1 base for V and 4 bases for J; bases not matched to a gene: 9. Germline assignment: CDR1 SGHRS and CDR2 YFSETQ.

This clone was recorded a few times. J is TRBJ1-5 and V is TRBV6-6; TRBD1 matches at 7 bases. This CDR3 spans 16 amino acids. From germline, CDR1 is MNHNY and CDR2 SVGAGI (reference sequence). The junction had 11 bases not matched to a gene; V was cut back by 6 bases and J by 3 bases. CDR3 residues: CASSGGTASLNQPQHF. CDR3 bases: TGTGCCAGCAGCGGCGGGACAGCGTCCCTCAATCAGCCCCAGCATTTT.

The V gene is TRBV19, the J gene TRBJ1-1; TRBD1 is a possible D gene (5 bases). The CDR3 totals 16 residues. Germline CDR1 and CDR2: LNHDA and SQIVND (reference sequence). Trimming shortened V by 3 bases and J by 0 bases, and 14 bases separated the two germline ends. CDR3 in DNA: TGTGCCAGTAGTATTGATGGACATGGGGTGAACACTGAAGCTTTCTTT. This encodes CASSIDGHGVNTEAFF.

The gene calls are TRBV9 and TRBJ1-3; TRBD1 is a possible D gene (6 bases). Germline V CDR1 and CDR2: SGDLS, YYNGEE. The germline V and J ends were trimmed by 4 bases and 1 base, with 15 bases remaining between them. The CDR3 has 16 residues. The CDR3 DNA reads TGTGCCAGCAGCCACCTAAACACAGGGTCTGGAAACACCATATATTTT. It specifies CASSHLNTGSGNTIYF.

The chain is built from TRBV28 and TRBJ1-2; D is ambiguous. CDR1 and CDR2 from the germline V gene are MDHEN and SYDVKM. CDR3 size: 12 residues. Trimming took off 7 bases at V and 1 base at J, with 7 bases between the two ends. In DNA, the CDR3 is TGTGCCAGCACCACGGGTAACTATGGCTACACCTTC. This translates into CASTTGNYGYTF.

The chain couples TRBV6-6 to TRBJ1-2; perhaps TRBD1 as D (6 bases). V gave up 3 bases and J gave up 2 bases, with 10 bases separating them. Germline V gives CDR1 MNHNY, CDR2 SVGAGI (reference sequence). The CDR3 runs 14 residues. This chain's CDR3 is CASSYGQGNYGYTF. DNA of the CDR3: TGTGCCAGCAGTTATGGGCAGGGGAACTATGGCTACACCTTC.

This chain links TRBV30 with TRBJ1-6, with D unclear. This CDR3 is built from 13 residues. Germline assignment: CDR1 GTSNPN and CDR2 SVGIG (reference sequence). V was cut by 2 bases and J by 11 bases, with 13 bases left in between. CDR3 region: CAWSPRDGTPLHF. The CDR3 region has the DNA TGTGCCTGGAGTCCTCGCGACGGGACACCCCTCCACTTT. Drawing the rest from reference TRBV30 and TRBJ1-6, the complete variable domain is SQTIHQWPATLVQPVGSPLSLECTVEGTSNPNLYWYRQAAGRGLQLLFYSVGIGQISSEVPQNLSASRPQDRQFILSSKKLLLSDSGFYLCAWSPRDGTPLHFGNGTRLTVT.